These 25 T cell receptor beta chains share one sample of origin, sequenced in a study of cytomegalovirus exposure and HLA in healthy donors. The study ran its PCR with 60 Vbeta and 13 Jbeta primers. Profiled with immunoSEQ multiplex PCR; TCRdb holds only in-frame clones, not every one. This table has under 150,000 clones, approximately 85% appearing once. Material for sequencing was PBMCs. These receptors all stem from a boy aged 5-17 years in good health and CMV-seronegative.

This chain joins TRBV7-2 and TRBJ2-7; unclear D gene. Trimming removed 0 bases at V and 3 bases at J, with 12 bases between. The CDR3 is made up of 15 amino acids. Looked up from germline, CDR1 is SGHTA and CDR2 is FQGNSA. In nucleotides, the CDR3 is TGTGCCAGCAGCTTAGCGCGGCGGAGTCACTACGAGCAGTACTTC. Translated: CASSLARRSHYEQYF.

The chain uses TRBV11-3 and TRBJ2-7, with 7 bases fitting TRBD2. Germline assignment: CDR1 SGHNT and CDR2 YENEEA. The trim removed 4 bases at V and 5 bases at J, leaving 5 bases unmatched. The CDR3 loop spans 13 amino acids. CDR3 DNA sequence: TGTGCCAGCAGCTCAGAGCGGGGCCACGAGCAGTACTTC. It yields the protein CASSSERGHEQYF.

This chain joins TRBV19 and TRBJ2-1; 8 bases align to TRBD2. The length of the CDR3 is 13 residues. Trimming at V came to 10 bases and at J to 9 bases, leaving 11 bases not matched to a gene. The V gene's germline CDR1 is LNHDA and CDR2 SQIVND (reference sequence). This CDR3 reads CATAGTSFLEQFF. The CDR3 coding sequence is TGTGCCACCGCCGGGACTAGTTTTCTTGAGCAGTTCTTC.

The genes are TRBV7-6 and TRBJ1-6; 7 bases are shared with TRBD1. CDR3 length: 17 amino acids. J lost 7 bases, V lost 6 bases, and 15 bases had no gene match. CDR1 is SGHVS and CDR2 is FNYEAQ in the germline V gene. The CDR3 spells CASSQKIQGSLNSPLHF. Written as DNA, the CDR3 is TGTGCCAGCAGTCAAAAGATACAGGGGAGCCTAAATTCACCCCTCCACTTT.

This clone was detected once. The rearrangement links TRBV7-9 to TRBJ1-2; 10 bases are shared with TRBD1. The length of the CDR3 is 16 residues. Germline V gene sequence: CDR1 SEHNR, CDR2 FQNEAQ (reference sequence). The V gene end was trimmed by 5 bases and the J gene end by 4 bases; junction bases not matched to a gene: 10. CDR3 protein: CASSHPPGQGRYGYTF. DNA of the CDR3: TGTGCCAGCAGCCATCCCCCGGGACAGGGGCGCTATGGCTACACCTTC.

This chain joins TRBV7-2 and TRBJ1-1; maybe TRBD1 (6 bases). V lost 4 bases and J 7 bases, leaving 16 bases between the germline ends. There are 14 residues in the CDR3. Germline V gives CDR1 SGHTA, CDR2 FQGNSA. This chain's CDR3 is CASSSLGQNIEAFF. DNA for the CDR3: TGTGCCAGCAGCTCCCTGGGACAAAATATTGAAGCTTTCTTT.

The chain has TRBV6-5 and TRBJ2-7; D might be TRBD1 (5 bases). Germline V gene data show CDR1 as MNHEY and CDR2 as SVGAGI. This CDR3 is built from 14 residues. V was cut by 7 bases and J by 7 bases, with 20 bases left in between. CDR3: CASTPLGRAGEQYF. The CDR3 DNA sequence: TGTGCCAGCACCCCTTTAGGCAGGGCTGGGGAGCAGTACTTC.

V usage is TRBV5-5 and J usage is TRBJ1-5, with D perhaps TRBD1 (5 bases). Between the trimmed V and J ends, which lost 4 bases and 3 bases, there was a span of 20 bases. The CDR3 contains 17 residues. The germline CDR1 and CDR2 sequences are SGHKS and YYEKEE (reference sequence). CDR3 amino acids: CASSPNIVQGHNQPQHF. CDR3 coding DNA: TGTGCCAGCAGCCCCAATATAGTTCAGGGTCACAATCAGCCCCAGCATTTT.

The chain employs TRBV21-1 and TRBJ1-2; the D call of TRBD1 is as the table states it, not checked on the DNA. TRBV21-1 is designated a pseudogene. The length of the CDR3 is 14 residues. The CDR3 DNA follows: TGTGCCAGCAGCAAAGAACCAACAGCCTATGGCTACACCTTC. Its translation is CASSKEPTAYGYTF.

The chain recombines TRBV5-1 with TRBJ2-1, with D uncertain. This CDR3 comprises 12 residues. CDR1 is SGHRS, CDR2 YFSETQ, per germline. Deletions cut 0 bases from V and 7 bases from J, with 5 bases between. CDR3 nucleotides: TGCGCCAGCAGCTTGGTCCGGAATGAGCAGTTCTTC. It translates to CASSLVRNEQFF.

J is TRBJ2-7 and V is TRBV27; 7 bases are shared with TRBD2. CDR1 is MNHEY, CDR2 SMNVEV, per germline (reference sequence). The V segment lost 6 bases and the J segment 1 base; nucleotides outside the gene matches: 12. The CDR3 consists of 16 residues. CDR3 bases: TGTGCCAGCAGCTCTGGTGGCGGGAGTTTGTCCTACGAGCAGTACTTC. Translated, it gives CASSSGGGSLSYEQYF.

The chain is built from TRBV5-1 and TRBJ2-2; possibly TRBD2 for D (5 bases). This CDR3 is 13 amino acids long. Germline CDR1 reads SGHRS; CDR2 reads YFSETQ. V was shortened by 2 bases and J by 6 bases, with 8 bases between the two germline ends. The CDR3 DNA reads TGCGCCAGCAGCTTCGACGGGGCCGGGGAGCTGTTTTTT. Protein product: CASSFDGAGELFF.

This chain uses TRBV4-1 with TRBJ2-5; unclear D gene. Trimming took off 4 bases at V and 3 bases at J, with 9 bases between the two ends. Germline-derived CDR1 and CDR2 are MGHRA and YSYEKL. This CDR3 contains 13 residues. The CDR3 protein is CASSPGAEETQYF. In DNA form, the CDR3 reads TGCGCCAGCAGCCCTGGTGCAGAAGAGACCCAGTACTTC.

The CDR3 DNA reads TGTGCCAGCTCACCCATACAGGGTGGCGAGCAGTACTTC. It yields the protein CASSPIQGGEQYF. The chain is built from TRBV18 and TRBJ2-7; weak D call: TRBD1 (6 bases). Germline lookup yields CDR1 KGHSH and CDR2 LQKENI. The V end lost 3 bases, the J end lost 6 bases, and 12 bases lay between the germline ends. The CDR3 contains 13 residues.

This chain uses TRBV4-3 with TRBJ1-3; D gene ambiguous. V was trimmed by 0 bases and J by 3 bases, leaving 9 bases between them. This CDR3 contains 15 residues. Germline V lookup: CDR1 LGHNA, CDR2 YSLEER. The CDR3 region is CASSQDWRSGNTIYF. In nucleotides, the CDR3 is TGCGCCAGCAGCCAAGATTGGAGAAGTGGAAACACCATATATTTT.

V and J are TRBV7-7 and TRBJ1-5, with TRBD1 identical over 8 bases. Germline CDR1 reads SSHAT; CDR2 reads FNYEAQ (reference sequence). The CDR3 is 13 amino acids. The CDR3 loop is CAKHGQGGQPQHF. The CDR3 bases are TGTGCAAAGCACGGACAGGGAGGGCAGCCCCAGCATTTT. Variable domain in full (rest from reference TRBV7-7 and TRBJ1-5): GAGVSQSPRYKVTKRGQDVTLRCDPISSHATLYWYQQALGQGPEFLTYFNYEAQPDKSGLPSDRFSAERPEGSISTLTIQRTEQRDSAMYRCAKHGQGGQPQHFGDGTRLSIL.

The chain employs TRBV6-1 and TRBJ2-1; TRBD2 is a possible D gene (6 bases). CDR3 length equals 14 residues. Trimming left V 6 bases short and J 5 bases short, with 14 bases between. CDR1 and CDR2 (germline): MNHNS, SASEGT. Here the CDR3 reads CASSQPTSHNEQFF. As DNA, the CDR3 is TGTGCCAGCAGCCAGCCAACTAGCCACAATGAGCAGTTCTTC.

The J gene is TRBJ2-7, the V gene TRBV4-3; D may be TRBD1 (6 bases). Trimming took off 0 bases at V and 7 bases at J, with 13 bases between the two ends. The CDR3 loop spans 14 amino acids. Germline CDR1 is LGHNA and CDR2 is YSLEER. The CDR3 nucleotides read TGCGCCAGCAGCCAAGAACCAGGGGATGGGGAGCAGTACTTC. Its translation: CASSQEPGDGEQYF.

Here the CDR3 reads CASSFETANTEAFF. Written as DNA, the CDR3 is TGTGCCAGCAGCTTCGAGACAGCCAACACTGAAGCTTTCTTT. The gene calls are TRBV7-9 and TRBJ1-1; D is possibly TRBD1 (5 bases). Germline V CDR1 and CDR2: SEHNR, FQNEAQ (reference sequence). The CDR3 is made up of 14 amino acids. Trimming shortened V by 3 bases and J by 2 bases, and 10 bases separated the two germline ends.

The chain joins TRBV7-9 to TRBJ2-2; possible D gene TRBD1, 6 bases. Germline V CDR1 and CDR2: SEHNR, FQNEAQ (reference sequence). V lost 2 bases and J lost 4, with 11 bases in between. The CDR3 runs 15 residues. The CDR3 reads CASSLYRAATGELFF. Written as DNA, the CDR3 is TGTGCCAGCAGCTTATACAGGGCGGCCACCGGGGAGCTGTTTTTT.

This clone came up a few times. The V call is TRBV7-3, the J call TRBJ2-2, with TRBD2 matching over 8 bases. J was trimmed by 6 bases and V by 2 bases; bases with no gene match: 8. CDR3 length: 16 residues. Per the germline V gene, CDR1 is SGHTA and CDR2 is FQGTGA. The CDR3 nucleotides read TGTGCCAGCAGCTTACTAGCCGGGACTAGTCCCGGGGAGCTGTTTTTT. Translating it yields CASSLLAGTSPGELFF.

The chain employs TRBV7-3 and TRBJ1-1; D gene uncertain. V dropped 2 bases and J dropped 4 bases, with 14 bases sitting between them. CDR1 SGHTA and CDR2 FQGTGA come from the germline V gene. The CDR3 totals 15 residues. DNA for the CDR3: TGTGCCAGCAGCTTAGATCCCTCACGGGGCACTGAAGCTTTCTTT. Protein: CASSLDPSRGTEAFF.

This sequence joins TRBV5-8 and TRBJ2-3; unclear D gene. The CDR3 has 15 residues. CDR1 is SGHTS, CDR2 YDEGEE, per germline. Trimming took off 4 bases at V and 3 bases at J, with 15 bases between the two ends. The CDR3 nucleotides are TGTGCCAGCAGCGCCGTCGGCGGTAAAACAGATACGCAGTATTTT. Translated, it gives CASSAVGGKTDTQYF.

This chain connects TRBV29-1 to TRBJ2-5; TRBD1 matches 8 bases. This CDR3 has 14 residues. Germline trimming cut 4 bases from V and 5 bases from J; bases unmatched to any gene: 9. Germline values: CDR1 SQVTM, CDR2 ANQGSEA. The CDR3 DNA reads as TGCAGCGTTGCCGGAGGACAGGGTGCGGAGACCCAGTACTTC. Protein sequence: CSVAGGQGAETQYF.

This clone occurred a few times. The chain combines TRBV4-3 with TRBJ2-7; TRBD2 matches 13 bases. Trimming removed 1 base from V and 5 bases from J; junction bases left unmatched: 11. CDR1 is LGHNA and CDR2 is YSLEER in the germline V gene. The CDR3 contains 18 residues. CDR3 loop: CASSQGGTSGTVLDEQYF. The CDR3 DNA reads as TGCGCCAGCAGCCAAGGGGGGACTAGCGGGACTGTTTTAGACGAGCAGTACTTC.